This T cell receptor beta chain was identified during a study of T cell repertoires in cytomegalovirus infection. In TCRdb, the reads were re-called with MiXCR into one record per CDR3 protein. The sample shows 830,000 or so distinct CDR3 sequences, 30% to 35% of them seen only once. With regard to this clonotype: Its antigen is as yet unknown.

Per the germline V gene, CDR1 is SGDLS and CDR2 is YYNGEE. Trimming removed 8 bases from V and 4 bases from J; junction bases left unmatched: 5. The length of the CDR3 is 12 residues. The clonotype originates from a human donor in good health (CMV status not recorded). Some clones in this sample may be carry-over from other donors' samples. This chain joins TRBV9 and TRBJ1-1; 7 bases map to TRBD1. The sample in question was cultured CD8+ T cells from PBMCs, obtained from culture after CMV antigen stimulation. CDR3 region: CASSRGSTEAFF. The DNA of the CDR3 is TGTGCCAGTTCCAGGGGGTCCACTGAAGCTTTCTTT.